This TCR beta chain derives from a study of T cell responses to AZD1222 COVID-19 vaccine. General observations from the study: Spike-wide vaccine-associated CD4 TCRs dominated at 160-218 and 743-854. It should be noted that donors were predominantly white British and more often female, and clonal diversity was possibly underestimated. Seropositive at baseline were only 5 or 6 AZD1222 recipients.

The method was immunoSEQ multiplex PCR; TCRdb's version includes in-frame clones alone and lacks a portion of them. The table has 140,000 to 150,000 clones, under 95% seen once. Turning to this clone: What it recognizes is unknown.

The input for sequencing was peripheral blood, taken 28 days after the second dose of the MenACWY control vaccine. The receptor was isolated from an adult who received the MenACWY meningococcal vaccine as a control.

CDR3 amino acids: CASSIGSGSAETQYF. The CDR3 nucleotides are TGTGCCAGTAGTATAGGCAGTGGTAGTGCGGAGACCCAGTACTTC. The V call is TRBV19, the J call TRBJ2-5, with D hard to call. The ends were cut back, 1 base at V and 5 bases at J, with 14 bases in the middle. This CDR3 has 15 amino acids. Germline V gene lookup returns CDR1 LNHDA and CDR2 SQIVND (reference sequence).